The 27 T cell receptor beta chains below all came from one sample that was sequenced in a study of shared clonotypes between healthy human individuals. Produced via immunoSEQ multiplex PCR; TCRdb's table is partial and in-frame only. The table has roughly 2 million clones, 90% to 97% seen once; the top ten hold 0.13%. Sequenced: naive CD4+ T cells sorted from blood. Subset here: CD45RA+ positively selected. Receptors were obtained from a man younger than 35 in good health.

The rearrangement joins TRBV28 to TRBJ2-5; D possibly uses TRBD1 or TRBD2 (5 bases each). Germline loops: CDR1 MDHEN, CDR2 SYDVKM. The CDR3 spans 14 residues. Between the trimmed V and J ends, which lost 4 bases and 7 bases, there was a span of 16 bases. The CDR3 bases are TGTGCCAGCAGTTCGACCGGGACCCCGTCGACCCAGTACTTC. It yields the protein CASSSTGTPSTQYF.

The chain uses TRBV6-1 and TRBJ2-7, with unresolved D. Germline CDR1 is MNHNS and CDR2 is SASEGT. This CDR3 has 15 amino acids. Trimming left V 2 bases short and J 2 bases short, with 13 bases between. DNA of the CDR3: TGTGCCAGCAGTGAATCCTTGTGGACGGCCTACGAGCAGTACTTC. Its translation is CASSESLWTAYEQYF.

This chain links TRBV2 with TRBJ2-3; TRBD1 aligns across 7 bases. V shed 7 bases and J 2 bases; nucleotides not matched to a gene: 21. The CDR3 loop spans 19 amino acids. Germline CDR1 reads SNHLY; CDR2 reads FYNNEI. As DNA, the CDR3 is TGTGCCAGCATACACTCGCCACAGGGCTTCACAGGGGACACAGATACGCAGTATTTT. This translates into CASIHSPQGFTGDTDTQYF. Full variable domain (rest looked up from reference TRBV2 and TRBJ2-3): EPEVTQTPSHQVTQMGQEVILRCVPISNHLYFYWYRQILGQKVEFLVSFYNNEISEKSEIFDDQFSVERPDGSNFTLKIRSTKLEDSAMYFCASIHSPQGFTGDTDTQYFGPGTRLTVL.

Comment on this clone: In the same sample, other DNA sequences code for this CDR3. The gene calls are TRBV5-1 and TRBJ1-1; 8 bases line up with TRBD1. Germline lookup yields CDR1 SGHRS and CDR2 YFSETQ. The V and J ends lost 2 bases and 5 bases, in that order; junction bases with no gene match: 5. CDR3 length equals 14 residues. DNA of the CDR3: TGCGCCAGCAGCTTTCAGGGGGCGGATACTGAAGCTTTCTTT. Amino acid sequence: CASSFQGADTEAFF.

The chain has TRBV5-1 and TRBJ2-5, with D possibly being TRBD2 (5 bases). The length of the CDR3 is 13 residues. Germline CDR1 is SGHRS and CDR2 is YFSETQ. The ends were cut back, 5 bases at V and 0 bases at J, with 8 bases in the middle. The CDR3 loop is CASRRADQETQYF. CDR3 coding DNA: TGCGCCAGCAGACGAGCGGACCAAGAGACCCAGTACTTC.

The chain joins TRBV7-9 to TRBJ1-1; D is ambiguous. The CDR3 covers 15 residues. The germline CDR1 and CDR2 sequences are SEHNR and FQNEAQ (reference sequence). V shed 0 bases and J shed 1 base, with 9 bases lying between them. The DNA of the CDR3 is TGTGCCAGCAGCTTAGCTCAAGAAACGAACACTGAAGCTTTCTTT. It yields the protein CASSLAQETNTEAFF.

The V call is TRBV7-2, the J call TRBJ1-4; no clear D gene. This CDR3 has 12 amino acids. Trimming took off 1 base at V and 8 bases at J, with 5 bases between the two ends. Germline-derived CDR1 and CDR2 are SGHTA and FQGNSA. The CDR3 spells CASSLVTEKLFF. The CDR3 coding sequence is TGTGCCAGCAGCTTAGTTACGGAAAAACTGTTTTTT.

This clone was found a few times. V and J are TRBV4-2 and TRBJ2-1; either TRBD1 or TRBD2 may supply D (5 bases each). The V end was cut by 3 bases, the J end by 4 bases, with 7 bases between. Germline assignment: CDR1 LGHNA and CDR2 YNFKEQ. This CDR3 is built from 13 residues. Here the CDR3 reads CASSHEGYNEQFF. CDR3 DNA: TGTGCCAGCAGCCATGAGGGGTACAATGAGCAGTTCTTC.

V and J are TRBV7-2 and TRBJ2-3; weak D call: TRBD2 (5 bases). Trimming cost V 2 bases and J 5 bases, with 17 bases left between them. Germline-derived CDR1 and CDR2 are SGHTA and FQGNSA. The CDR3 covers 16 residues. CDR3 DNA: TGTGCCAGCAGCTTATCAGAGCGGAAGCGCGGAGATACGCAGTATTTT. Protein: CASSLSERKRGDTQYF.

The chain links TRBV10-2 to TRBJ1-4; tentatively, D is TRBD1 (5 bases). Per the germline V gene, CDR1 is WSHSY and CDR2 is SAAADI. The V end lost 4 bases, the J end lost 5 bases, and 17 bases lay between the germline ends. The CDR3 has 16 amino acids. This CDR3 reads CASSVAQDWINEKLFF. The CDR3 DNA follows: TGCGCCAGCAGTGTGGCACAGGATTGGATAAATGAAAAACTGTTTTTT.

This chain joins TRBV5-5 and TRBJ1-1; TRBD1 might be the D (5 bases). Trimming stripped 3 bases from V and 0 bases from J, with 9 bases between. Germline-derived CDR1 and CDR2 are SGHKS and YYEKEE (reference sequence). This CDR3 has 14 amino acids. CDR3 DNA sequence: TGTGCCAGCAGCTGGGACGGGATGAACACTGAAGCTTTCTTT. Encoded protein: CASSWDGMNTEAFF.

The rearrangement joins TRBV5-1 to TRBJ1-6; D may be TRBD1 (6 bases). V lost 4 bases, J lost 7 bases, and 18 bases lay in between. The V gene's germline CDR1 is SGHRS and CDR2 YFSETQ. This CDR3 is 16 amino acids long. CDR3 region: CASSRDPGVSNSPLHF. In DNA form, the CDR3 reads TGCGCCAGCAGCCGAGATCCAGGGGTATCCAATTCACCCCTCCACTTT.

The chain recombines TRBV18 with TRBJ2-1; no reliable D call. Trimming pared 4 bases from V and 5 bases from J, leaving 12 bases between. The CDR3 sequence is 14 residues long. Germline CDR1 KGHSH, CDR2 LQKENI. Written as DNA, the CDR3 is TGTGCCAGCTCACTCGGAAGATCGAACAATGAGCAGTTCTTC. Translating gives CASSLGRSNNEQFF.

The chain couples TRBV11-3 to TRBJ2-2, with D possibly TRBD2 on 6 matching bases. There are 16 residues in the CDR3. V shed 1 base and J shed 0 bases, with 9 bases lying between them. The germline V gene has CDR1 SGHNT and CDR2 YENEEA. The chain's CDR3 is CASSLVGGTNTGELFF. CDR3 DNA sequence: TGTGCCAGCAGCTTAGTTGGGGGGACGAACACCGGGGAGCTGTTTTTT.

Concerning this clone itself: Different DNA sequences within this sample yield the same CDR3. CDR3 bases: TGTGCCAGCAGTGTGACAGGGTCCTACGAGCAGTACTTC. It encodes CASSVTGSYEQYF. The chain is built from TRBV25-1 and TRBJ2-7, with 7 bases lining up with TRBD1. J lost 1 base, V lost 4 bases, and 1 base had no gene match. The CDR3 is 13 residues long. The germline gives CDR1 MGHDK, CDR2 SYGVNS.

This clone is a singleton in its sample. The chain has TRBV28 and TRBJ2-7; maybe TRBD2 (6 bases). V was clipped by 2 bases and J by 3 bases, with 23 bases between them. The CDR3 is 18 residues long. Germline CDR1 reads MDHEN; CDR2 reads SYDVKM. The CDR3 here is CASSLSHPSGGTVYEQYF. Here the CDR3 DNA reads TGTGCCAGCAGTTTAAGTCACCCTTCCGGGGGAACTGTCTACGAGCAGTACTTC.

This chain links TRBV6-4 with TRBJ2-3; TRBD1 is a possible D gene (6 bases). Per germline, CDR1 MRHNA and CDR2 SNTAGT. V was trimmed by 4 bases and J by 5 bases, leaving 10 bases between them. The CDR3 totals 13 residues. The CDR3, as DNA: TGTGCCAGCAGTGCACTAGGGGGAGATACGCAGTATTTT. This translates into CASSALGGDTQYF.

J is TRBJ1-5 and V is TRBV5-8; no clear D. Per the germline V gene, CDR1 is SGHTS and CDR2 is YDEGEE. The V end was cut by 0 bases, the J end by 0 bases, with 13 bases between. This CDR3 spans 17 amino acids. The CDR3 sequence is CASSLGWAANSNQPQHF. Here the CDR3 DNA reads TGTGCCAGCAGCTTGGGGTGGGCAGCTAATAGCAATCAGCCCCAGCATTTT.

Points on this clone: At one of its ends the junction is not consistent with the germline gene, which may arise from a read error. This sequence joins TRBV5-1 and TRBJ2-3; no clear D gene. The CDR3 spans 18 residues. The germline gives CDR1 SGHRS, CDR2 YFSETQ. This CDR3 reads CASSSGPLIPVSTYTQYF. The CDR3 nucleotides read TGCGCCAGCAGCTCCGGACCCCTGATTCCCGTGAGCACATATACGCAGTATTTT.

The chain uses TRBV6-6 and TRBJ1-1; D call uncertain. The CDR3 contains 14 residues. Trimming left V 2 bases short and J 3 bases short, with 10 bases between. CDR1 is MNHNY and CDR2 is SVGAGI in the germline V gene (reference sequence). As DNA, the CDR3 is TGTGCCAGCAGTTACACCAATTTAGACACTGAAGCTTTCTTT. It is translated as CASSYTNLDTEAFF.

CDR3 bases: TGTGCCAGTAGTACCTCGACAGAGGGTACGCAGTATTTT. Translation: CASSTSTEGTQYF. The V and J genes are TRBV19 and TRBJ2-3; D may be TRBD1 or TRBD2 (5 bases each). The V end lost 4 bases, the J end lost 8 bases, and 13 bases lay between the germline ends. CDR1 and CDR2 (germline): LNHDA, SQIVND (reference sequence). CDR3 length: 13 residues.

The chain is built from TRBV28 and TRBJ2-5; possible D gene TRBD1, 6 bases. The CDR3 runs to 17 residues. The V and J ends lost 6 bases and 0 bases respectively, with 20 bases between them. CDR1 and CDR2 from the germline V gene are MDHEN and SYDVKM. As DNA, the CDR3 is TGTGCCAGCAGACTATTTCCGGGACAACAGTACCAAGAGACCCAGTACTTC. Amino acid sequence: CASRLFPGQQYQETQYF.

The chain uses TRBV5-4 and TRBJ2-1; TRBD2 agrees at 10 bases. The trim removed 0 bases at V and 9 bases at J, leaving 9 bases unmatched. This CDR3 is 16 amino acids long. In germline, CDR1 is SGHNT, CDR2 YYREEE (reference sequence). The CDR3 spells CASSLAGTSGNPEQFF. The CDR3 bases are TGTGCCAGCAGCTTGGCCGGAACTAGCGGGAATCCTGAGCAGTTCTTC.

The chain carries TRBV29-1 and TRBJ2-7; 9 bases match TRBD2. The germline V gene has CDR1 SQVTM and CDR2 ANQGSEA. Germline trimming cut 5 bases from V and 0 bases from J; bases unmatched to any gene: 8. The CDR3 extends over 15 amino acids. The CDR3 sequence: CSVILAGTSSYEQYF. As DNA, the CDR3 is TGCAGCGTTATACTAGCGGGTACCAGCTCCTACGAGCAGTACTTC.

This chain uses TRBV9 with TRBJ1-4; 7 nucleotides match TRBD1. Trimming removed 3 bases from V and 8 bases from J; junction bases left unmatched: 7. Per germline, CDR1 SGDLS and CDR2 YYNGEE. The CDR3 spans 14 residues. CDR3 sequence reads: CASSAQGKGEKLFF. DNA of the CDR3: TGTGCCAGCAGCGCACAGGGGAAAGGCGAAAAACTGTTTTTT.

The chain joins TRBV28 to TRBJ2-1; 8 bases line up with TRBD1. There are 16 residues in the CDR3. With 6 bases clipped from V and 3 bases from J, the junction kept 10 bases outside the gene matches. Germline lookup yields CDR1 MDHEN and CDR2 SYDVKM. CDR3 nucleotides: TGTGCCAGCAGCTCACTTTCAGGGGGCAACTACAATGAGCAGTTCTTC. Its translation: CASSSLSGGNYNEQFF.

This chain joins TRBV11-2 and TRBJ2-7; no definite D call. With 1 base removed from V and 3 bases from J, the gap between germline ends came to 10 bases. Germline V gene lookup returns CDR1 SGHAT and CDR2 FQNNGV. The CDR3 spans 14 residues. This CDR3 is CASSLGMGYYEQYF. The CDR3 coding sequence is TGTGCCAGCAGCTTAGGAATGGGATACTACGAGCAGTACTTC.